The 8 T cell receptor beta chains given below trace back to one sample, sequenced in a study of tumor and adjacent non-tumor tissue in lung cancer. The template was RNA from unsorted bulk tissue. Three rounds of nested PCR, following a modified ARM-PCR protocol, produced the TCRbeta library. In TCRdb, the multiplex PCR reads were re-called with MiXCR into one record per CDR3 protein. The table lists about 93,000 distinct CDR3 sequences, about 61% of them singletons, with roughly 15% in the top ten. The sample was lung tumor tissue. The receptors stem from a man aged 65 to 85 with non-small cell lung cancer.

Points on this clonotype: A junction end diverges from the germline sequence, so it may reflect a read error. The V gene is TRBV11-2, the J gene TRBJ2-7; TRBD2 matches 8 bases. The V gene's germline CDR1 is SGHAT and CDR2 FQNNGV. The CDR3 sequence is 18 residues long. Here the CDR3 reads CASSLGVGLVGGPYERYF. DNA of the CDR3: TGTGCCAGCAGCTTAGGGGTGGGACTAGTGGGGGGTCCCTACGAGCGGTATTTC.

The V and J genes are TRBV28 and TRBJ2-5; D gene uncertain. Germline CDR1 is MDHEN and CDR2 is SYDVKM. The germline V and J ends were trimmed by 6 bases and 3 bases, with 14 bases remaining between them. The CDR3 runs 14 residues. The CDR3 loop reads CASRPRIGKETQYF. DNA of the CDR3: TGTGCCAGCAGGCCCCGGATAGGGAAAGAGACCCAGTACTTC. Combining the CDR3 with reference TRBV28 and TRBJ2-5 gives the whole variable domain DVKVTQSSRYLVKRTGEKVFLECVQDMDHENMFWYRQDPGLGLRLIYFSYDVKMKEKGDIPEGYSVSREKKERFSLILESASTNQTSMYLCASRPRIGKETQYFGPGTRLLVL.

This clonotype was observed many times. V and J are TRBV5-4 and TRBJ1-2, with 7 positions matching TRBD1. The ends lost 8 bases at V and 8 bases at J; junction bases unmatched: 12. From germline, CDR1 is SGHNT and CDR2 YYREEE (reference sequence). The CDR3 sequence is 13 residues long. The CDR3 DNA sequence: TGTGCCAGTCAGGGGGACTCCGAGGGGGGCTACACCTTC. Its protein is CASQGDSEGGYTF.

This clonotype has just a few counts. This may be a read error, as it is one base from a much larger clone. The chain employs TRBV6-5 and TRBJ1-3; TRBD1 matches at 7 bases. The CDR3 runs to 15 residues. Germline V gene sequence: CDR1 MNHEY, CDR2 SVGAGI. CDR3 sequence (DNA): TGTGCCAACAGTTTAACCCGACAGGGTCGGAACACCATATATTTT. Translated, it gives CANSLTRQGRNTIYF.

This clonotype was seen more than once but under ten times. The CDR3 region is CSARDWDRGNTGELFF. The CDR3 nucleotides read TGCAGTGCTAGAGATTGGGACAGGGGTAACACCGGGGAGCTGTTTTTT. This chain joins TRBV20-1 and TRBJ2-2; TRBD1 agrees at 10 bases. Germline trimming cut 0 bases from V and 2 bases from J; bases unmatched to any gene: 3. CDR1 is DFQATT, CDR2 SNEGSKA, per germline (reference sequence). There are 16 residues in the CDR3.

Remarks on this clonotype: The junction departs from the called germline gene at one end, perhaps through a read error. This sequence joins TRBV5-6 and TRBJ1-4; tentatively, D is TRBD1 (5 bases). CDR1 and CDR2 from the germline V gene are SGHDT and YYEEEE. This CDR3 has 15 amino acids. The CDR3: CSSSPIRQGTEKLFF. CDR3 bases: TGTTCCAGCAGCCCGATCCGACAAGGGACGGAAAAACTGTTTTTT.

The table lists this clonotype with a few counts. The CDR3 loop is CASVEGVNTGELFF. CDR3 coding DNA: TGCGCCAGTGTTGAGGGCGTCAACACCGGGGAGCTGTTTTTT. V usage is TRBV5-1 and J usage is TRBJ2-2; maybe TRBD2 (5 bases). The CDR3 contains 14 residues. Trimming left V 8 bases short and J 2 bases short, with 13 bases between. CDR1 and CDR2 from the germline V gene are SGHRS and YFSETQ.

Points on this clonotype: The CDR3 carries no conserved terminal phenylalanine or tryptophan, so it likely arises from a read error. The genes are TRBV5-5 and TRBJ2-5, with D hard to call. The V end was cut by 0 bases, the J end by 5 bases, with 14 bases between. Germline V gene data show CDR1 as SGHKS and CDR2 as YYEKEE (reference sequence). CDR3 length: 15 amino acids. CDR3 coding DNA: TGTGCCAGCAGCTTGGTTTGGAGAGTCCAGGAGACCCAGTACTTA. It translates to CASSLVWRVQETQYL.